A selection of T cell receptor beta chains follows, all from one sample in a study of beta chain features in type 1 diabetes. Using immunoSEQ multiplex PCR, the repertoire was profiled, and TCRdb retains in-frame clones only, with some absent. There are a few hundred thousand clones in the sample; approximately 14% occur only once, and about 0.04% lies in the top ten. The sample taken for sequencing was naive CD4+ T cells from blood. Source of these receptors: a man aged 25-40 years in good health. The CDR3 runs from the conserved cysteine through the conserved F or W. The D gene is left open where the match is weak. Clone sizes are given selectively: once, few, many, or a class where the clone is expanded.

j_gene | abundance | v_gene | d_gene | CDR3aa | CDR3nt
TRBJ1-4 | NA | TRBV7-3 | TRBD1 | CASSPSTGGGEKLFF | TGTGCCAGCAGCCCATCGACAGGGGGAGGAGAAAAACTGTTTTTT
TRBJ2-1 | NA | TRBV6-5 | NA | CASRSGNEQFF | TGTGCCAGCAGGTCTGGGAATGAGCAGTTCTTC
TRBJ1-1 | NA | TRBV18 | NA | CASSPSGAANTEAFF | TGTGCCAGCTCACCAAGTGGTGCAGCCAACACTGAAGCTTTCTTT
TRBJ2-5 | NA | TRBV7-9 | NA | CASRLWETQYF | TGTGCCAGCAGGTTGTGGGAGACCCAGTACTTC
TRBJ1-4 | few | TRBV19 | NA | CASSKAGDEKLFF | TGTGCCAGTAGTAAGGCGGGGGATGAAAAACTGTTTTTT
TRBJ2-1 | NA | TRBV12-5 | TRBD2 | CASGLFASGLSYEQFF | TGTGCTAGTGGTTTGTTTGCTAGCGGGTTGAGTTATGAGCAGTTCTTC
TRBJ1-6 | NA | TRBV9 | TRBD1 | CASSEGGTVGSPLHF | TGTGCCAGCAGCGAGGGAGGGACAGTCGGTTCACCCCTCCACTTT
TRBJ1-4 | NA | TRBV11-3 | TRBD1 | CASSSGQINEKLFF | TGTGCCAGCAGCTCGGGACAGATTAATGAAAAACTGTTTTTT
TRBJ2-3 | NA | TRBV18 | NA | CASSQNIGATDTQYF | TGTGCCAGCTCACAGAACATAGGGGCGACTGATACGCAGTATTTT
TRBJ2-1 | few | TRBV29-1 | NA | CSVGEYYEQFF | TGCAGCGTCGGAGAGTACTATGAGCAGTTCTTC
TRBJ2-3 | NA | TRBV29-1 | TRBD2 | CSGGGTHPTDTQYF | TGCAGCGGGGGGGGGACCCACCCTACAGATACGCAGTATTTT
TRBJ1-2 | few | TRBV10-3 | NA | CAISEHGTILGYTF | TGTGCCATCAGTGAGCACGGGACAATCCTCGGCTACACCTTC
TRBJ2-4 | few | TRBV4-1 | NA | CASSQVGYIQYF | TGCGCCAGCAGCCAAGTGGGGTACATTCAGTACTTC
TRBJ2-1 | few | TRBV11-2 | NA | CASSSTSSVFLSYNEQFF | TGTGCCAGCAGCAGTACCTCCTCCGTGTTTCTATCCTACAATGAGCAGTTCTTC
TRBJ2-2 | few | TRBV5-1 | TRBD1 | CASSPGTVNTGELFF | TGCGCCAGCAGCCCGGGGACAGTGAACACCGGGGAGCTGTTTTTT
TRBJ2-1 | many | TRBV10-3 | NA | CAISESTHNEQFF | TGTGCCATCAGTGAGTCGACCCACAATGAGCAGTTCTTC
TRBJ2-7 | NA | TRBV11-2 | NA | CASSLARRVPYEQYF | TGTGCCAGCAGCTTGGCCCGTCGGGTCCCGTACGAGCAGTACTTC
TRBJ2-7 | NA | TRBV5-4 | TRBD1 | CASSQGQGMPYEQYF | TGTGCCAGCAGCCAGGGACAGGGTATGCCCTACGAGCAGTACTTC
TRBJ2-1 | few | TRBV6-5 | NA | CACIRGAWENEQFF | TGTGCCTGCATTCGGGGCGCTTGGGAGAATGAGCAGTTCTTC
TRBJ2-5 | NA | TRBV7-2 | NA | CASSILGIQETQYF | TGTGCCAGCAGTATTCTAGGGATCCAAGAGACCCAGTACTTC
TRBJ2-5 | NA | TRBV7-2 | TRBD2 | CASSTGTSGVGTQYF | TGTGCCAGCAGCACCGGGACTAGCGGGGTAGGGACCCAGTACTTC
TRBJ1-6 | NA | TRBV5-1 | TRBD1 | CASSRYDGTVNSPLHF | TGCGCCAGCAGCCGTTATGATGGGACAGTAAATTCACCCCTCCACTTT
TRBJ2-5 | NA | TRBV6-5 | TRBD2 | CASSYGLAGRETQYF | TGTGCCAGCAGTTACGGGCTAGCGGGGCGAGAGACCCAGTACTTC
TRBJ2-2 | NA | TRBV7-2 | TRBD1 | CASTRDRATGELFF | TGTGCCAGCACCAGGGACAGGGCCACCGGGGAGCTGTTTTTT
TRBJ2-5 | NA | TRBV30 | TRBD2 | CAWNKGLAEAETQYF | TGTGCCTGGAATAAAGGACTAGCGGAGGCGGAGACCCAGTACTTC
TRBJ2-3 | NA | TRBV7-9 | TRBD1 | CASSGWTGDPSTDTQYF | TGTGCCAGCAGCGGGTGGACAGGGGATCCCTCCACAGATACGCAGTATTTT
TRBJ1-2 | few | TRBV10-3 | TRBD1 | CAINPDRGASGYTF | TGTGCCATCAACCCGGACAGGGGCGCGTCGGGCTACACCTTC
TRBJ2-7 | NA | TRBV7-2 | NA | CASSVYGAHYEQYF | TGTGCCAGCAGCGTCTACGGGGCACACTACGAGCAGTACTTC
TRBJ1-2 | few | TRBV25-1 | NA | CASSGPGLYGYTF | TGTGCCAGCAGTGGGCCGGGACTATATGGCTACACCTTC
TRBJ1-5 | NA | TRBV21-1 | NA | CASSKSSARAEQPQHF | TGTGCCAGCAGCAAATCCTCCGCTAGGGCGGAGCAGCCCCAGCATTTT